Here is one T cell receptor (beta chain) with its context. PCR was performed using 60 Vbeta and 13 Jbeta primers. Repertoires were generated with immunoSEQ multiplex PCR, while TCRdb's copy carries only in-frame clones and drops some. The repertoire includes some 90,000 clones, more than 75% of them detected once, and around 10% sits in the top ten. This entry comes from a study of cytomegalovirus exposure and HLA in healthy donors. This CDR3 comprises 16 residues. Germline V gives CDR1 MGHRA, CDR2 YSYEKL. V was cut by 0 bases and J by 3 bases, with 15 bases left in between. The chain employs TRBV4-1 and TRBJ2-7; maybe TRBD1 (5 bases). This clonotype originated in a human donor in good health. The sample consisted of PBMCs. The chain's CDR3 is CASSQEERQGLYEQYF. CDR3 DNA: TGCGCCAGCAGCCAAGAAGAGAGGCAGGGCCTCTACGAGCAGTACTTC.